One and the same sample provided the 20 T cell receptor beta chains below, sequenced in a study of T-cell reconstitution after alpha-beta-depleted transplantation in children. As it was prepared, the TCRbeta library received unique molecular identifiers. One entry per CDR3 protein results from TCRdb running MiXCR on the PCR reads. The profile covers about 580,000 distinct CDR3 sequences, with 23% appearing a single time and 13% to 15% taken by the ten largest. The sample in question was PBMCs, mostly from graft donor cells, obtained 360 days after TCRalphabeta/CD19-depleted stem cell transplant. The receptor source for this set is a boy under two years old who had a stem cell transplant for acute myeloid leukemia, so the T cells may come from the graft donor.

This clonotype was seen more than once but under ten times. The chain joins TRBV12-3 or TRBV12-4 to TRBJ2-2, with D unresolved. Deletions cut 2 bases from V and 4 bases from J, with 8 bases between. The CDR3 totals 14 residues. For the CDR3, the DNA is TGTGCCAGCAGTTTACGGCAGTCCACCGGGGAGCTGTTTTTT. This translates into CASSLRQSTGELFF.

The chain is built from TRBV24-1 and TRBJ1-4; D ambiguous. Trimming took off 9 bases at V and 2 bases at J, with 6 bases between the two ends. This CDR3 spans 12 amino acids. Germline CDR1 reads KGHDR; CDR2 reads SFDVKD. The CDR3 spells CATGWTNEKLFF. In nucleotides, the CDR3 is TGTGCCACCGGTTGGACTAATGAAAAACTGTTTTTT.

This CDR3 is CSARDWQGPHTQYF. The DNA for the CDR3 is TGCAGTGCTAGAGATTGGCAGGGTCCGCATACGCAGTATTTT. The V gene is TRBV20-1, the J gene TRBJ2-3; a weak D match, TRBD1 (5 bases). CDR1 and CDR2 from the germline V gene are DFQATT and SNEGSKA (reference sequence). The CDR3 loop spans 14 amino acids. V was cut by 0 bases and J by 7 bases, with 14 bases left in between.

This clonotype was recorded a few times. The chain is built from TRBV28 and TRBJ2-5; 9 bases agree with TRBD1. CDR1 is MDHEN, CDR2 SYDVKM, per germline. This CDR3 contains 16 residues. With 2 bases clipped from V and 4 bases from J, the junction kept 8 bases outside the gene matches. CDR3 sequence: CASSLLGRGQGETQYF. The CDR3 nucleotides are TGTGCCAGCAGTTTACTAGGCCGGGGACAGGGAGAGACCCAGTACTTC.

This clonotype appeared many times. The chain has TRBV7-9 and TRBJ2-4; D not resolved. The CDR3 spans 14 residues. Germline V lookup: CDR1 SEHNR, CDR2 FQNEAQ (reference sequence). V gave up 1 base and J gave up 0 bases, with 4 bases separating them. CDR3 DNA: TGTGCCAGCAGCTTAGTCGCAGCCAAAAACATTCAGTACTTC. Encoded protein: CASSLVAAKNIQYF.

This clonotype was recorded once. V usage is TRBV11-2 and J usage is TRBJ2-3; D is undetermined. Trimming took 4 bases from V and 2 from J, leaving 19 bases between them. The CDR3 consists of 17 residues. The germline CDR1 and CDR2 sequences are SGHAT and FQNNGV. Here the CDR3 DNA reads TGTGCCAGCAGCTCCGAAAGGCTTTGGGGTGTCACAGATACGCAGTATTTT. This translates into CASSSERLWGVTDTQYF.

V is TRBV7-6 and J is TRBJ2-7; 7 nucleotides line up with TRBD1. Trimming at V came to 1 base and at J to 1 base, leaving 7 bases not matched to a gene. The CDR3 totals 16 residues. Germline V gives CDR1 SGHVS, CDR2 FNYEAQ. CDR3 in amino acids: CASSLGTGAGSYEQYF. The CDR3 DNA reads TGTGCCAGCAGCTTAGGAACAGGGGCAGGATCCTACGAGCAGTACTTC.

This clonotype was counted ten times or more. The chain links TRBV6-5 to TRBJ1-4; 9 bases agree with TRBD1. Trimming at V came to 0 bases and at J to 7 bases, leaving 0 bases not matched to a gene. The CDR3 consists of 14 residues. Germline CDR1 is MNHEY and CDR2 is SVGAGI. The CDR3 protein is CASSYSGQGEKLFF. DNA for the CDR3: TGTGCCAGCAGTTACTCGGGACAGGGTGAAAAACTGTTTTTT.

This clonotype was observed a handful of times. The rearrangement joins TRBV12-3 or TRBV12-4 to TRBJ1-5; D is unclear. CDR3 length equals 11 residues. Trimming took 6 bases from V and 5 from J, leaving 5 bases between them. The CDR3 DNA reads TGTGCCAGCAGCCTATATCAGCCCCAGCATTTT. Protein product: CASSLYQPQHF.

This clonotype was counted at least ten times. The CDR3 sequence: CASSSGIRTDTQYF. The CDR3 DNA reads as TGTGCCAGCAGCTCAGGGATCCGCACAGATACGCAGTATTTT. The chain uses TRBV2 and TRBJ2-3, with D perhaps matching TRBD1 (5 bases). With 6 bases removed from V and 1 base from J, the gap between germline ends came to 11 bases. In germline, CDR1 is SNHLY, CDR2 FYNNEI. This CDR3 region has 14 residues. The whole variable domain, remainder taken from reference TRBV2 and TRBJ2-3, is EPEVTQTPSHQVTQMGQEVILRCVPISNHLYFYWYRQILGQKVEFLVSFYNNEISEKSEIFDDQFSVERPDGSNFTLKIRSTKLEDSAMYFCASSSGIRTDTQYFGPGTRLTVL.

This chain joins TRBV7-3 and TRBJ2-5; D gene ambiguous. The CDR3 runs to 13 residues. Germline assignment: CDR1 SGHTA and CDR2 FQGTGA. The germline V and J ends were trimmed by 0 bases and 10 bases, with 12 bases remaining between them. The CDR3 nucleotides are TGTGCCAGCAGCTTAACCCCCCTAGAGGTCCAGTACTTC. Protein: CASSLTPLEVQYF.

Ten or more counts support this clonotype. The chain couples TRBV7-2 to TRBJ2-7, with 8 positions matching TRBD1. The CDR3 runs 14 residues. Looked up from germline, CDR1 is SGHTA and CDR2 is FQGNSA. V shed 3 bases and J 6 bases; nucleotides not matched to a gene: 7. CDR3 sequence reads: CASSLAVQGGEQYF. The DNA of the CDR3 is TGTGCCAGCAGCTTGGCGGTACAGGGGGGCGAGCAGTACTTC.

Ten or more counts support this clonotype. The rearrangement links TRBV2 to TRBJ2-1; D possibly corresponds to TRBD2 (6 bases). CDR1 SNHLY and CDR2 FYNNEI come from the germline V gene. Trimming removed 3 bases at V and 3 bases at J, with 12 bases between. CDR3 length: 15 residues. The CDR3 loop reads CASSEEGYLYNEQFF. The CDR3 coding sequence is TGTGCCAGCAGTGAGGAGGGCTACCTCTACAATGAGCAGTTCTTC. The complete variable domain, with remaining parts taken from reference TRBV2 and TRBJ2-1, reads EPEVTQTPSHQVTQMGQEVILRCVPISNHLYFYWYRQILGQKVEFLVSFYNNEISEKSEIFDDQFSVERPDGSNFTLKIRSTKLEDSAMYFCASSEEGYLYNEQFFGPGTRLTVL.

This clonotype was observed a few times. This rearrangement joins TRBV20-1 to TRBJ2-6; D is possibly TRBD1 (6 bases). V shed 1 base and J shed 0 bases, with 22 bases lying between them. Germline V lookup: CDR1 DFQATT, CDR2 SNEGSKA (reference sequence). CDR3 length: 20 residues. The CDR3 bases are TGCAGTGCTAGAGGGGTGCGGACAGAGGGAACTAACTCTGGGGCCAACGTCCTGACTTTC. Protein sequence: CSARGVRTEGTNSGANVLTF.

This clonotype was observed a single time. The J gene is TRBJ1-1, the V gene TRBV9; 7 positions match TRBD1. Losses at the gene ends were 0 bases for V and 1 base for J; bases not matched to a gene: 9. Germline CDR1 and CDR2: SGDLS and YYNGEE. The CDR3 covers 17 residues. The CDR3 loop reads CASSVDGQVGGNTEAFF. In DNA, the CDR3 is TGTGCCAGCAGCGTAGACGGACAGGTTGGTGGGAACACTGAAGCTTTCTTT.

The sample holds one count of this clonotype. The V and J genes are TRBV5-1 and TRBJ2-7; 9 bases match TRBD2. With V trimmed by 4 bases and J by 6 bases, 5 bases remained unmatched. Germline-derived CDR1 and CDR2 are SGHRS and YFSETQ. The length of the CDR3 is 13 residues. CDR3 in amino acids: CASSHAGGSEQYF. In DNA, the CDR3 is TGCGCCAGCAGCCACGCGGGGGGGAGCGAGCAGTACTTC.

The V gene is TRBV29-1, the J gene TRBJ1-2; a weak D match, TRBD1 (5 bases). This CDR3 comprises 16 residues. Per the germline V gene, CDR1 is SQVTM and CDR2 is ANQGSEA. V was shortened by 2 bases and J by 7 bases, with 23 bases between the two germline ends. The CDR3 reads CSVETGMGPAWAGYTF. The CDR3 region has the DNA TGCAGCGTTGAAACGGGGATGGGACCTGCTTGGGCTGGCTACACCTTC.

V and J are TRBV20-1 and TRBJ1-2; TRBD1 is a possible D gene (5 bases). Germline CDR1 and CDR2: DFQATT and SNEGSKA (reference sequence). V was shortened by 5 bases and J by 8 bases, with 24 bases between the two germline ends. The CDR3 extends over 15 amino acids. The CDR3 nucleotides read TGCAGTGCTGGATTCCGAATGTCAAGGCGGGACGGCTACACCTTC. This sequence encodes CSAGFRMSRRDGYTF.

This clonotype has just a few counts. CDR3 DNA: TGTGCCAGCAGTTACGAGGAACCGACAGGGCAGAATTCACCCCTCCACTTT. It translates to CASSYEEPTGQNSPLHF. V usage is TRBV6-2 or TRBV6-3 and J usage is TRBJ1-6; 7 bases agree with TRBD1. The length of the CDR3 is 17 residues. CDR1 is MNHEY and CDR2 is SVGEGT in the germline V gene. V was pared by 2 bases and J by 7 bases, with 11 bases of the junction left unmatched.

The chain is built from TRBV20-1 and TRBJ2-3; D possibly uses TRBD1 or TRBD2 (5 bases each). Trimming removed 2 bases at V and 13 bases at J, with 16 bases between. CDR1 DFQATT and CDR2 SNEGSKA come from the germline V gene (reference sequence). This CDR3 contains 12 residues. The CDR3 region is CSARPRRDGEYF. CDR3 sequence (DNA): TGCAGTGCTAGACCTCGCCGGGACGGGGAGTATTTT.